This T cell receptor (beta chain) was obtained from a study of chemoradiotherapy in HPV16-positive cancers. Turning to the study itself: A couple of HPV16-positive patients' cells yielded candidate HPV-specific clones and common motifs. Study outcomes and limitations: In HPV16-positive patients, HPV-responsive T-cell expansion tracked better recurrence-free survival. Non-HPV-specific T cells did not expand in tumors during treatment, whereas candidate HPV-specific clones and E7-related motifs did.

Turning to this clone: The antigen remains unidentified.

Here immunoSEQ multiplex PCR was the method, and the copy in TCRdb shows in-frame clones only, minus some. The table includes about 15,000 clones, about two thirds detected once. Per the germline V gene, CDR1 is SNHLY and CDR2 is FYNNEI. Germline trimming cut 7 bases from V and 2 bases from J; bases unmatched to any gene: 5. The CDR3 is 16 residues long. The rearrangement uses TRBV2 and TRBJ2-3, with 14 bases identical to TRBD2. Sequencing used tumor tissue, obtained from a patient who underwent chemoradiotherapy. The TCR sequence derives from a human donor with HPV-associated anogenital cancer. CDR3: CASTETSGRDTDTQYF. For the CDR3, the DNA is TGTGCCAGCACCGAGACTAGCGGGAGGGACACAGATACGCAGTATTTT.